Following are 32 T cell receptor beta chains from one sample sequenced in a study of blood T cell repertoires in COVID-19. This table comes from immunoSEQ multiplex PCR, and its TCRdb copy is limited to in-frame clones, with some not included. Of nearly 350,000 clones listed, roughly 89% were seen once; the top ten hold around 3.5%. Sequencing was carried out using peripheral blood. Receptors were obtained from a young woman who had recovered from COVID-19.

CDR3 sequence (DNA): TGTGCCACCCGGGACAGGGGGTTTGGGGCTAATGAAAAACTGTTTTTT. Amino acids: CATRDRGFGANEKLFF. The chain carries TRBV19 and TRBJ1-4; 11 bases line up with TRBD1. The CDR3 runs 16 residues. In germline, CDR1 is LNHDA, CDR2 SQIVND (reference sequence). V was clipped by 10 bases and J by 3 bases; unmatched bases: 10.

The rearrangement uses TRBV6-6 and TRBJ2-1; TRBD2 might be the D (6 bases). Germline V gives CDR1 MNHNY, CDR2 SVGAGI (reference sequence). Deletions cut 6 bases from V and 1 base from J, with 7 bases between. The CDR3 runs to 13 residues. The chain's CDR3 is CASSGRSYNEQFF. The CDR3 nucleotides are TGTGCCAGCAGCGGGAGATCCTACAATGAGCAGTTCTTC.

This clone was seen ten or more times. The same CDR3 also results from other DNA sequences found in this sample. DNA for the CDR3: TGTGCCAGTAGTATAGGAAGGGGTTACAATGAGCAGTTCTTC. Its protein product is CASSIGRGYNEQFF. The genes are TRBV19 and TRBJ2-1; D perhaps matches TRBD1 (5 bases). Trimming pared 1 base from V and 4 bases from J, leaving 8 bases between. CDR1 and CDR2 from the germline V gene are LNHDA and SQIVND (reference sequence). The CDR3 contains 14 residues.

With regard to this clone: The sample holds other DNA sequences that translate to the same CDR3. The rearrangement joins TRBV25-1 to TRBJ1-1; no definite D call. Germline loops: CDR1 MGHDK, CDR2 SYGVNS. The CDR3 sequence is 12 residues long. V was pared by 6 bases and J by 1 base, with 6 bases between. The CDR3 DNA follows: TGTGCCAGCAGCCCAGGGAACACTGAAGCTTTCTTT. Translating gives CASSPGNTEAFF.

The chain joins TRBV6-5 to TRBJ2-6; perhaps TRBD2 as D (6 bases). The V gene's germline CDR1 is MNHEY and CDR2 SVGAGI. The CDR3 consists of 15 residues. V shed 8 bases and J shed 0 bases, with 11 bases lying between them. For the CDR3, the DNA is TGTGCCAGCGGCCAGGGACTCTCTGGGGCCAACGTCCTGACTTTC. Its protein product is CASGQGLSGANVLTF.

The gene calls are TRBV29-1 and TRBJ1-1; D possibly corresponds to TRBD1 (5 bases). Germline loops: CDR1 SQVTM, CDR2 ANQGSEA. The CDR3 runs to 13 residues. Trimming pared 4 bases from V and 4 bases from J, leaving 13 bases between. CDR3: CSVGQGSSTEAFF. In nucleotides, the CDR3 is TGCAGCGTTGGTCAGGGATCTTCCACTGAAGCTTTCTTT.

This clone turned up a few times. The chain couples TRBV29-1 to TRBJ1-2; 7 nucleotides line up with TRBD1. Trimming cost V 5 bases and J 4 bases; bases outside gene matches: 10. This CDR3 has 14 amino acids. CDR1 and CDR2 (germline): SQVTM, ANQGSEA. Here the CDR3 reads CSVNDREYGYGYTF. The CDR3 DNA sequence: TGCAGCGTTAACGACAGGGAGTACGGCTATGGCTACACCTTC.

Written as DNA, the CDR3 is TGCGCCAGCAGCTTGGCGACTACCCTCGCCGGGGAGCTGTTTTTT. Protein product: CASSLATTLAGELFF. The chain links TRBV5-1 to TRBJ2-2; perhaps TRBD2 as D (5 bases). Germline V lookup: CDR1 SGHRS, CDR2 YFSETQ. Trimming took off 0 bases at V and 6 bases at J, with 12 bases between the two ends. This CDR3 region has 15 residues.

The chain has TRBV9 and TRBJ1-2; D possibly corresponds to TRBD1 (6 bases). V lost 4 bases and J 4 bases, leaving 32 bases between the germline ends. The germline gives CDR1 SGDLS, CDR2 YYNGEE. CDR3 size: 20 residues. The CDR3, as DNA: TGTGCCAGCAGCTCCGCCTTCTCAGACAGGTTATCCAACCAATTCTATGGCTACACCTTC. It specifies CASSSAFSDRLSNQFYGYTF. The full variable domain, its missing parts supplied by reference TRBV9 and TRBJ1-2, is DSGVTQTPKHLITATGQRVTLRCSPRSGDLSVYWYQQSLDQGLQFLIQYYNGEERAKGNILERFSAQQFPDLHSELNLSSLELGDSALYFCASSSAFSDRLSNQFYGYTFGSGTRLTVV.

This clone appeared once. V is TRBV27 and J is TRBJ2-7, with 16 bases identical to TRBD2. The germline CDR1 and CDR2 sequences are MNHEY and SMNVEV (reference sequence). CDR3 length equals 19 residues. The trim removed 3 bases at V and 4 bases at J, leaving 12 bases unmatched. Written as DNA, the CDR3 is TGTGCCAGCAGTTTCCTCACCGGGACTAGCGGGAGGGAGAAATACGAGCAGTACGTC. Its protein is CASSFLTGTSGREKYEQYV.

V and J are TRBV11-3 and TRBJ2-3, with D possibly TRBD2 on 6 matching bases. V was shortened by 2 bases and J by 6 bases, with 18 bases between the two germline ends. Germline V gene sequence: CDR1 SGHNT, CDR2 YENEEA. The CDR3 is made up of 16 amino acids. CDR3 sequence: CASSLSRAGLGDTQYF. CDR3 DNA sequence: TGTGCCAGCAGCTTATCTCGAGCGGGCCTAGGGGATACGCAGTATTTT.

This chain uses TRBV3-1 (or the pseudogene TRBV3-2) with TRBJ2-2; a weak D match, TRBD1 (6 bases). Trimming pared 2 bases from V and 4 bases from J, leaving 8 bases between. CDR1 and CDR2 (germline): LGHDT, YNNKEL (reference sequence). This CDR3 region has 14 residues. CDR3 amino acids: CASSQQGSTGELFF. The CDR3 region has the DNA TGTGCCAGCAGCCAACAGGGGAGCACCGGGGAGCTGTTTTTT.

The V call is TRBV7-2, the J call TRBJ1-2; the D gene is possibly TRBD1 (5 bases). The V gene lost 1 base and the J gene lost 4 bases, with 7 bases spanning the gap. The germline CDR1 and CDR2 sequences are SGHTA and FQGNSA. The CDR3 is 13 amino acids. The CDR3 loop is CASSLVQAYGYTF. The CDR3 region has the DNA TGTGCCAGCAGCTTAGTACAGGCCTATGGCTACACCTTC.

The rearrangement joins TRBV11-3 to TRBJ1-3; D not resolved. Germline V gives CDR1 SGHNT, CDR2 YENEEA. Trimming shortened V by 1 base and J by 0 bases, and 7 bases separated the two germline ends. CDR3 length equals 15 residues. CDR3 region: CASSLGASSGNTIYF. The CDR3 nucleotides read TGTGCCAGCAGCTTAGGGGCGAGCTCTGGAAACACCATATATTTT.

The J gene is TRBJ1-3, the V gene TRBV5-1, with 10 bases aligning to TRBD1. Germline CDR1 reads SGHRS; CDR2 reads YFSETQ. J lost 1 base, V lost 4 bases, and 5 bases had no gene match. This CDR3 contains 16 residues. DNA of the CDR3: TGCGCCAGCAGCGGGGACAGGGGAGAATCTGGAAACACCATATATTTT. This encodes CASSGDRGESGNTIYF.

The J gene is TRBJ2-1, the V gene TRBV11-2, with 9 bases identical to TRBD2. CDR3 length equals 16 residues. Germline CDR1 is SGHAT and CDR2 is FQNNGV. V was pared by 5 bases and J by 6 bases, with 11 bases of the junction left unmatched. CDR3 protein: CASSPQTSGYFNEQFF. Here the CDR3 DNA reads TGTGCCAGCAGCCCACAGACTAGCGGATACTTCAATGAGCAGTTCTTC.

The chain is built from TRBV5-4 and TRBJ2-2; D is perhaps TRBD2 (5 bases). Looked up from germline, CDR1 is SGHNT and CDR2 is YYREEE (reference sequence). Trimming took 4 bases from V and 0 from J, leaving 13 bases between them. The CDR3 extends over 16 amino acids. The CDR3 region has the DNA TGTGCCAGCAGCGATATGCGGGCAACGAACACCGGGGAGCTGTTTTTT. Translated: CASSDMRATNTGELFF.

The CDR3 nucleotides read TGTGCAGTTGGGCGGGTGGAGTACAATGAGCAGTTCTTC. Amino acid sequence: CAVGRVEYNEQFF. The chain couples TRBV7-8 to TRBJ2-1; maybe TRBD2 (5 bases). There are 13 residues in the CDR3. Per the germline V gene, CDR1 is SGHVS and CDR2 is FQNEAQ.

This clone was counted only a few times. The chain is built from TRBV30 and TRBJ1-5; D ambiguous. The V gene's germline CDR1 is GTSNPN and CDR2 SVGIG (reference sequence). The CDR3 loop spans 13 amino acids. The V end was cut by 1 base, the J end by 7 bases, with 11 bases between. The CDR3 sequence is CAWSADLGQPQHF. The CDR3 DNA reads TGTGCCTGGAGTGCAGACCTGGGCCAGCCCCAGCATTTT.

The J gene is TRBJ1-4, the V gene TRBV30, with TRBD1 identical over 9 bases. There are 15 residues in the CDR3. Trimming took 4 bases from V and 5 from J; bases not matched to a gene: 8. In germline, CDR1 is GTSNPN, CDR2 SVGIG (reference sequence). The chain's CDR3 is CAWNNYGQGNEKLFF. DNA of the CDR3: TGTGCCTGGAACAACTACGGACAGGGGAATGAAAAACTGTTTTTT.

The chain joins TRBV7-2 to TRBJ1-4; D gene uncertain. Germline V lookup: CDR1 SGHTA, CDR2 FQGNSA. Deletions cut 1 base from V and 7 bases from J, with 13 bases between. The CDR3 length is 15 residues. In DNA form, the CDR3 reads TGTGCCAGCAGCTTAGGCTTTGTCCGTAGTGAAAAACTGTTTTTT. It is translated as CASSLGFVRSEKLFF. The full variable domain, in which reference TRBV7-2 and TRBJ1-4 provide the parts outside the CDR3, is GAGVSQSPSNKVTEKGKDVELRCDPISGHTALYWYRQSLGQGLEFLIYFQGNSAPDKSGLPSDRFSAERTGGSVSTLTIQRTQQEDSAVYLCASSLGFVRSEKLFFGSGTQLSVL.

The chain has TRBV24-1 and TRBJ2-1, with TRBD2 matching over 11 bases. From germline, CDR1 is KGHDR and CDR2 SFDVKD. This CDR3 has 15 amino acids. After removal of 5 bases from V and 7 bases from J, the junction contained 6 bases not matched to a gene. Written as DNA, the CDR3 is TGTGCCACCAGTGTAGGTACTAGCGGGAGTAATGAGCAGTTCTTC. This gives the protein CATSVGTSGSNEQFF.

Comments on this clone: At one boundary the junction diverges from the germline segment, which might be a read error. This chain uses TRBV11-2 with TRBJ1-2; D unclear. Germline assignment: CDR1 SGHAT and CDR2 FQNNGV. The CDR3 is 16 residues long. CDR3 bases: TGTGCCAGCAGCTTATGGCAGAGGGAATCGAACTCTGGCTACACCTTC. This codes for CASSLWQRESNSGYTF.

The chain is built from TRBV27 and TRBJ2-3, with TRBD1 matching over 10 bases. The CDR3 has 17 residues. Germline CDR1 and CDR2: MNHEY and SMNVEV (reference sequence). Trimming took 5 bases from V and 1 from J; bases not matched to a gene: 9. CDR3 amino acids: CASSTSSGTGGTDTQYF. CDR3 nucleotide sequence: TGTGCCAGCAGTACATCTTCCGGGACAGGGGGCACAGATACGCAGTATTTT.

The genes are TRBV6-2 or TRBV6-3 and TRBJ1-2; 8 nucleotides align to TRBD1. The CDR3 runs to 17 residues. Germline trimming cut 4 bases from V and 3 bases from J; bases unmatched to any gene: 13. Germline CDR1 MNHEY, CDR2 SVGEGT. The CDR3 coding sequence is TGTGCCAGCAGTTGGACAGGGAACCCCGCCTTAGACTATGGCTACACCTTC. Protein: CASSWTGNPALDYGYTF.

The chain links TRBV19 to TRBJ1-2, with D possibly being TRBD1 (6 bases). Trimming removed 7 bases at V and 2 bases at J, with 23 bases between. The CDR3 runs 17 residues. The germline CDR1 and CDR2 sequences are LNHDA and SQIVND (reference sequence). The CDR3 region is CASISLGGAKGNYGYTF. In DNA form, the CDR3 reads TGTGCCAGTATCTCCTTGGGGGGGGCCAAGGGCAACTATGGCTACACCTTC.

The CDR3 loop reads CASSSSHEQYV. In nucleotides, the CDR3 is TGTGCCAGCAGCTCGAGCCACGAGCAGTACGTC. The chain is built from TRBV12-1 and TRBJ2-7; the table's D call, TRBD2, was not checked against the DNA. TRBV12-1 is labeled a pseudogene. This CDR3 is 11 amino acids long.

Only one count was recorded for this clone. The V call is TRBV30, the J call TRBJ1-2, with D perhaps matching TRBD1 (5 bases). Germline V CDR1 and CDR2: GTSNPN, SVGIG (reference sequence). Trimming removed 2 bases from V and 7 bases from J, with 20 bases in between. This CDR3 contains 15 residues. CDR3 sequence reads: CAWSIAISRGGGYTF. The CDR3 DNA sequence: TGTGCCTGGAGTATCGCAATATCGCGGGGGGGTGGCTACACCTTC.

CDR3 bases: TGTGCCAGCAGTTATCAGGGTCCCCATTCCGAGCAGTACGTC. Residues: CASSYQGPHSEQYV. The chain carries TRBV6-2 or TRBV6-3 and TRBJ2-7; TRBD1 is a possible D gene (5 bases). Per the germline V gene, CDR1 is MNHEY and CDR2 is SVGEGT. This CDR3 is built from 14 residues. The ends were cut back, 3 bases at V and 6 bases at J, with 15 bases in the middle.

The chain uses TRBV29-1 and TRBJ1-1; D is ambiguous. The V end was cut by 5 bases, the J end by 2 bases, with 18 bases between. Looked up from germline, CDR1 is SQVTM and CDR2 is ANQGSEA. The CDR3 runs to 15 residues. CDR3: CSVNGIVRLNTEAFF. The CDR3, as DNA: TGCAGCGTTAACGGTATCGTCAGGCTAAACACTGAAGCTTTCTTT.

The chain joins TRBV6-5 to TRBJ1-3; 8 bases are a match to TRBD1. Germline CDR1 MNHEY, CDR2 SVGAGI. The CDR3 contains 14 residues. J gave up 4 bases and V 4 bases, and 3 bases lay outside the gene matches. The CDR3, as DNA: TGTGCCAGCAGTTCCCGGGACAGGGGAAACACCATATATTTT. It encodes CASSSRDRGNTIYF.

The V call is TRBV6-4, the J call TRBJ2-1; 9 positions agree with TRBD1. The V segment lost 5 bases and the J segment 8 bases; nucleotides outside the gene matches: 10. Germline V lookup: CDR1 MRHNA, CDR2 SNTAGT. The CDR3 has 15 amino acids. CDR3 nucleotide sequence: TGTGCCAGCAGTACCAATCCGGGACAGGGTTATGAGCAGTTCTTC. Protein product: CASSTNPGQGYEQFF.